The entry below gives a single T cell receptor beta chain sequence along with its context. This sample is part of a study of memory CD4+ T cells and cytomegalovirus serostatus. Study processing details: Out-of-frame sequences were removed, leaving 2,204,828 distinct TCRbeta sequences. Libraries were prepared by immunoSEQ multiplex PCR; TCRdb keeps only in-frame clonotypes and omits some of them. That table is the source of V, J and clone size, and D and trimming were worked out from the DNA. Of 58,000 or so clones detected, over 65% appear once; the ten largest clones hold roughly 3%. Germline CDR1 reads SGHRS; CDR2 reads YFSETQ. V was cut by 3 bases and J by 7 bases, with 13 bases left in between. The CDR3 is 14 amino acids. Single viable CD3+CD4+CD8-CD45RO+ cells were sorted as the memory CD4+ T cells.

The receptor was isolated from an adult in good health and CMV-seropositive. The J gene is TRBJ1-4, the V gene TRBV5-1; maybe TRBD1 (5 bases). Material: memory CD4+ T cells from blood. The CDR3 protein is CASSSGTGGEKLFF. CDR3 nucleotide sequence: TGCGCCAGCAGCTCTGGGACCGGTGGTGAAAAACTGTTTTTT.